This T cell receptor beta chain was found in a study of T cell repertoires in cytomegalovirus infection. Overall study context: Public TCR beta signatures indicated both CMV infection and matching HLA type.

Germline CDR1 DFQATT, CDR2 SNEGSKA (reference sequence). The V end was cut by 0 bases, the J end by 7 bases, with 16 bases between. There are 16 residues in the CDR3. TCRdb ran MiXCR on the reads and lists one entry per CDR3 protein. The sample gives hundreds of thousands of distinct CDR3 sequences, around 24% of which show up once; approximately 8% is in the top ten. This clonotype was seen a few times. This chain uses TRBV20-1 with TRBJ1-6; no firm D call. The sequencing sample was made of CD8+ T cells from PBMCs. This sequence originates from a human donor in good health (CMV status not recorded). Some clones in this sample may be carry-over from other donors' samples. DNA of the CDR3: TGCAGTGCTAGAGATCCAGGAGAAAAATTAAATTCACCCCTCCACTTT. Residues: CSARDPGEKLNSPLHF.